Each of the 22 T cell receptor beta chains below was sequenced from the same sample in a study of OX40 agonist ivuxolimab in advanced cancers. TCRdb keeps only in-frame clones here, not all; method: immunoSEQ multiplex PCR. The sample lists 40,000 to 60,000 clones; roughly four fifths were seen once. The sample in question was CD4+ or CD8+ T cells sorted from blood, obtained in a trial of the OX40 agonist ivuxolimab. The source is an adult with an advanced solid tumor such as melanoma, head and neck, liver or kidney cancer.

This chain connects TRBV19 to TRBJ2-7, with 11 nucleotides matching TRBD1. The CDR3 is 16 residues long. Losses at the gene ends were 4 bases for V and 5 bases for J; bases not matched to a gene: 10. Germline V gene lookup returns CDR1 LNHDA and CDR2 SQIVND (reference sequence). The CDR3 DNA reads as TGTGCCAGTAGTAAGGGGACCGGGACAGGGGGTGACGAGCAGTACTTC. Amino acids: CASSKGTGTGGDEQYF. The full variable domain, its missing parts supplied by reference TRBV19 and TRBJ2-7, is DGGITQSPKYLFRKEGQNVTLSCEQNLNHDAMYWYRQDPGQGLRLIYYSQIVNDFQKGDIAEGYSVSREKKESFPLTVTSAQKNPTAFYLCASSKGTGTGGDEQYFGPGTRLTVT.

This clone was recorded once. This chain joins TRBV15 and TRBJ2-7; D not certain. The CDR3 spans 13 residues. V was clipped by 0 bases and J by 4 bases, with 7 bases between them. Germline lookup yields CDR1 LNHNV and CDR2 YYDKDF (reference sequence). The CDR3 bases are TGTGCCACCAGCAGAGATCTCGGTTACGAGCAGTACTTC. It is translated as CATSRDLGYEQYF.

The CDR3: CASHGTEKETQYF. CDR3 nucleotides: TGTGCCAGCCACGGGACAGAGAAAGAGACCCAGTACTTC. This chain uses TRBV28 with TRBJ2-5; 7 nucleotides align to TRBD1. The CDR3 consists of 13 residues. Per germline, CDR1 MDHEN and CDR2 SYDVKM. V dropped 8 bases and J dropped 3; count of bases not matched to a gene: 6.

J is TRBJ1-5 and V is TRBV2; 8 nucleotides align to TRBD1. This CDR3 comprises 14 residues. Germline V gene lookup returns CDR1 SNHLY and CDR2 FYNNEI. V lost 5 bases to trimming and J lost 7 bases; unmatched junction nucleotides: 7. CDR3 DNA: TGTGCCAGCAGTCTCCGACAGGGGAAACAGCCCCAGCATTTT. It codes for CASSLRQGKQPQHF.

The genes are TRBV27 and TRBJ2-3, with D hard to call. Germline V gene sequence: CDR1 MNHEY, CDR2 SMNVEV (reference sequence). This CDR3 is built from 11 residues. Trimming removed 3 bases from V and 7 bases from J, with 5 bases in between. The CDR3: CASSFGNTQYF. CDR3 coding DNA: TGTGCCAGCAGTTTCGGTAATACGCAGTATTTT.

In this sample, this clone turned up once. The genes are TRBV7-9 and TRBJ2-1; TRBD1 is a possible D gene (6 bases). The CDR3 is 14 amino acids. Germline V gene data show CDR1 as SEHNR and CDR2 as FQNEAQ (reference sequence). Trimming left V 2 bases short and J 7 bases short, with 12 bases between. The CDR3 reads CASSLYRDRNEQFF. The DNA of the CDR3 is TGTGCCAGCAGCTTATACAGGGATCGGAATGAGCAGTTCTTC.

For this clone: Its ends do not fully match the called genes, so a read error is possible. This chain connects TRBV5-6 to TRBJ2-6; 9 bases fit TRBD2. From germline, CDR1 is SGHDT and CDR2 YYEEEE. The CDR3 runs to 15 residues. For the CDR3, the DNA is TGTGCCAGCGGCTTAGCGGGAGTTGGGGCCAACGTCCTGACTTTC. Its protein is CASGLAGVGANVLTF.

The rearrangement uses TRBV5-1 and TRBJ2-5; TRBD2 agrees at 11 bases. V shed 0 bases, J shed 5 bases, and the junction held 9 bases outside the gene matches. Germline values: CDR1 SGHRS, CDR2 YFSETQ. This CDR3 comprises 17 residues. The DNA for the CDR3 is TGCGCCAGCAGCTTGGCGGCTAGCGGGGGGCTGTGGGAGACCCAGTACTTC. It is translated as CASSLAASGGLWETQYF.

The CDR3 protein is CASSPGATSGVGQFF. Here the CDR3 DNA reads TGTGCCAGCAGCCCTGGAGCGACTAGCGGCGTTGGGCAGTTCTTC. This chain joins TRBV11-3 and TRBJ2-1, with TRBD2 identical over 9 bases. The CDR3 totals 15 residues. In germline, CDR1 is SGHNT, CDR2 YENEEA. Trimming removed 5 bases from V and 12 bases from J; junction bases left unmatched: 14.

This clone occurred a few times. This chain joins TRBV19 and TRBJ2-2, with 7 positions matching TRBD2. Germline-derived CDR1 and CDR2 are LNHDA and SQIVND (reference sequence). J gave up 8 bases and V 0 bases, and 6 bases lay outside the gene matches. This CDR3 is built from 15 residues. CDR3 protein: CASSIERAGVGELFF. CDR3 sequence (DNA): TGTGCCAGTAGTATAGAAAGGGCGGGAGTTGGGGAGCTGTTTTTT.

The chain has TRBV18 and TRBJ1-2; TRBD1 is a possible D gene (5 bases). V lost 2 bases, J lost 4 bases, and 11 bases lay in between. Germline lookup yields CDR1 KGHSH and CDR2 LQKENI. CDR3 length equals 14 residues. CDR3: CASSPMQGFYGYTF. As DNA, the CDR3 is TGTGCCAGCTCACCAATGCAGGGCTTCTATGGCTACACCTTC.

The J gene is TRBJ1-2, the V gene TRBV25-1; TRBD1 matches at 10 bases. J was trimmed by 8 bases and V by 2 bases; bases with no gene match: 5. Germline CDR1 and CDR2: MGHDK and SYGVNS. The CDR3 is 14 residues long. The CDR3 coding sequence is TGTGCCAGCAGTGAAGGGGACAGGGGTTACGGCTACACCTTC. It translates to CASSEGDRGYGYTF.

As DNA, the CDR3 is TGTGCCAGCAGCTTAGATCGCCACGAGCAGTACTTC. Its protein product is CASSLDRHEQYF. The gene calls are TRBV7-2 and TRBJ2-7; D not resolved. V was trimmed by 1 base and J by 5 bases, leaving 6 bases between them. Germline V gene lookup returns CDR1 SGHTA and CDR2 FQGNSA. The CDR3 runs to 12 residues. The full variable domain, in which reference TRBV7-2 and TRBJ2-7 provide the parts outside the CDR3, is GAGVSQSPSNKVTEKGKDVELRCDPISGHTALYWYRQSLGQGLEFLIYFQGNSAPDKSGLPSDRFSAERTGGSVSTLTIQRTQQEDSAVYLCASSLDRHEQYFGPGTRLTVT.

The V and J genes are TRBV6-6 and TRBJ2-3, with no clear D. The V gene lost 8 bases and the J gene lost 8 bases, with 8 bases spanning the gap. This CDR3 contains 10 residues. Per the germline V gene, CDR1 is MNHNY and CDR2 is SVGAGI (reference sequence). For the CDR3, the DNA is TGTGCCAGCGGGCCGGTTACGCAGTATTTT. It translates to CASGPVTQYF.

The genes are TRBV14 and TRBJ2-5; D unresolved. Germline V lookup: CDR1 SGHDN, CDR2 FVKESK. V lost 1 base, J lost 1 base, and 10 bases lay in between. The CDR3 sequence is 15 residues long. CDR3 protein: CASSQGPRPQETQYF. The CDR3 nucleotides are TGTGCCAGCAGCCAAGGACCCCGGCCCCAAGAGACCCAGTACTTC. The full variable domain, rest sourced from reference TRBV14 and TRBJ2-5, is EAGVTQFPSHSVIEKGQTVTLRCDPISGHDNLYWYRRVMGKEIKFLLHFVKESKQDESGMPNNRFLAERTGGTYSTLKVQPAELEDSGVYFCASSQGPRPQETQYFGPGTRLLVL.

The genes are TRBV28 and TRBJ1-2; TRBD1 agrees at 7 bases. The germline V gene encodes CDR1 MDHEN and CDR2 SYDVKM. This CDR3 has 16 residues. Trimming removed 7 bases from V and 6 bases from J; junction bases left unmatched: 17. The CDR3 reads CASIGVGGGAFHGYTF. In nucleotides, the CDR3 is TGTGCCAGCATTGGAGTAGGAGGGGGCGCCTTTCATGGCTACACCTTC.

This clone came up once. This chain joins TRBV7-9 and TRBJ2-3; D is unresolved. Germline V CDR1 and CDR2: SEHNR, FQNEAQ (reference sequence). V lost 0 bases and J lost 9, with 4 bases in between. The CDR3 extends over 11 amino acids. Here the CDR3 DNA reads TGTGCCAGCAGCTTAGCAGGGACGCAGTATTTT. Protein: CASSLAGTQYF.

This chain uses TRBV27 with TRBJ2-5; D is possibly TRBD1 or TRBD2 (5 bases each). CDR1 and CDR2 (germline): MNHEY, SMNVEV (reference sequence). The V and J ends lost 1 base and 1 base respectively, with 13 bases between them. This CDR3 region has 16 residues. In DNA form, the CDR3 reads TGTGCCAGCAGTTTATGGGGCGGGCGGACCCAAGAGACCCAGTACTTC. This sequence encodes CASSLWGGRTQETQYF.

The rearrangement joins TRBV15 to TRBJ2-7; D not resolved. Germline-derived CDR1 and CDR2 are LNHNV and YYDKDF (reference sequence). The CDR3 length is 17 residues. V gave up 5 bases and J gave up 5 bases, with 25 bases separating them. As DNA, the CDR3 is TGTGCCACCAGCTCCCCCTTACGGGCACAGAAGTTTGACGAGCAGTACTTC. This translates into CATSSPLRAQKFDEQYF.

V gene TRBV11-2 combines with J gene TRBJ2-3, with 13 bases matching TRBD2. The CDR3 extends over 18 amino acids. V was pared by 3 bases and J by 1 base, with 7 bases of the junction left unmatched. Germline CDR1 and CDR2: SGHAT and FQNNGV. The CDR3 bases are TGTGCCAGCAGCTTTGATACTAGCGGGAGGGCCGGCACAGATACGCAGTATTTT. Its translation: CASSFDTSGRAGTDTQYF.

This chain connects TRBV6-5 to TRBJ1-2; TRBD1 is a possible D gene (5 bases). Germline CDR1 is MNHEY and CDR2 is SVGAGI. The CDR3 is made up of 14 amino acids. Trimming took off 9 bases at V and 5 bases at J, with 19 bases between the two ends. The CDR3 sequence: CASSDRPTLYGYTF. CDR3 sequence (DNA): TGTGCCAGTTCAGACAGACCCACTTTATATGGCTACACCTTC.

In DNA form, the CDR3 reads TGTGCCAGCCTCAGGGGGCCTCCTGAAAAACTGTTTTTT. This encodes CASLRGPPEKLFF. The rearrangement uses TRBV28 and TRBJ1-4, with 8 bases that match TRBD1. CDR3 length: 13 residues. Per the germline V gene, CDR1 is MDHEN and CDR2 is SYDVKM. Trimming took 8 bases from V and 7 from J; bases not matched to a gene: 6. The whole variable domain, filled in from reference TRBV28 and TRBJ1-4, reads DVKVTQSSRYLVKRTGEKVFLECVQDMDHENMFWYRQDPGLGLRLIYFSYDVKMKEKGDIPEGYSVSREKKERFSLILESASTNQTSMYLCASLRGPPEKLFFGSGTQLSVL.